Each of the 24 T cell receptor beta chains below was sequenced from the same sample in a study of T cell responses to AZD1222 COVID-19 vaccine. Assay used: immunoSEQ multiplex PCR; TCRdb lists only in-frame clones, some missing. The repertoire holds roughly 28,000 clones, with over 90% as singletons. This material consisted of peripheral blood, taken on day 0 of AZD1222 vaccination. The receptors derive from an adult in good health.

This chain uses TRBV12-3 or TRBV12-4 with TRBJ1-1; maybe TRBD1 (5 bases). V dropped 5 bases and J dropped 1 base, with 8 bases sitting between them. The CDR3 runs 13 residues. In DNA, the CDR3 is TGTGCCAGCAGTGATCAGGGGAACACTGAAGCTTTCTTT. Encoded protein: CASSDQGNTEAFF.

The CDR3, as DNA: TGTGCCAGCAGCTTAGGAATGGGGACAGCGTATGGCTACACCTTC. The encoded protein is CASSLGMGTAYGYTF. The chain is built from TRBV11-2 and TRBJ1-2, with TRBD1 matching over 7 bases. V trimming: 1 base; J trimming: 5 bases; junction bases outside the gene matches: 7. This CDR3 region has 15 residues. Germline V gene data show CDR1 as SGHAT and CDR2 as FQNNGV. Filled out from reference TRBV11-2 and TRBJ1-2, the complete variable domain reads EAGVAQSPRYKIIEKRQSVAFWCNPISGHATLYWYQQILGQGPKLLIQFQNNGVVDDSQLPKDRFSAERLKGVDSTLKIQPAKLEDSAVYLCASSLGMGTAYGYTFGSGTRLTVV.

The V gene is TRBV3-1 (or the pseudogene TRBV3-2), the J gene TRBJ2-5; 7 nucleotides match TRBD2. The germline CDR1 and CDR2 sequences are LGHDT and YNNKEL (reference sequence). The V segment lost 0 bases and the J segment 0 bases; nucleotides outside the gene matches: 7. The CDR3 covers 17 residues. CDR3 loop: CASSQDWGGSYQETQYF. CDR3 nucleotide sequence: TGTGCCAGCAGCCAAGATTGGGGGGGATCGTACCAAGAGACCCAGTACTTC.

The V and J genes are TRBV5-1 and TRBJ2-5, with D uncertain. The V gene's germline CDR1 is SGHRS and CDR2 YFSETQ. The CDR3 is 15 amino acids. Trimming took off 0 bases at V and 4 bases at J, with 13 bases between the two ends. CDR3 nucleotide sequence: TGCGCCAGCAGCTTGGTGGACGGAGACGGAGAGACCCAGTACTTC. Protein sequence: CASSLVDGDGETQYF. Together with reference TRBV5-1 and TRBJ2-5, the CDR3 gives the full variable domain: KAGVTQTPRYLIKTRGQQVTLSCSPISGHRSVSWYQQTPGQGLQFLFEYFSETQRNKGNFPGRFSGRQFSNSRSEMNVSTLELGDSALYLCASSLVDGDGETQYFGPGTRLLVL.

The chain uses TRBV5-1 and TRBJ2-2; D uncertain. This CDR3 spans 13 amino acids. The V and J ends lost 2 bases and 6 bases respectively, with 8 bases between them. The germline gives CDR1 SGHRS, CDR2 YFSETQ. The CDR3 sequence is CASSLVVAGELFF. The CDR3 DNA reads TGCGCCAGCAGCTTAGTAGTCGCCGGGGAGCTGTTTTTT.

Only one count was recorded for this clone. J is TRBJ1-3 and V is TRBV19; D call uncertain. The CDR3 totals 14 residues. Germline CDR1 is LNHDA and CDR2 is SQIVND (reference sequence). Between the trimmed V and J ends, which lost 11 bases and 0 bases, there was a span of 14 bases. The CDR3 region has the DNA TGTGCCTCGATGGACGCCCGCTCTGGAAACACCATATATTTT. Its translation: CASMDARSGNTIYF.

The J gene is TRBJ1-2, the V gene TRBV7-2, with 8 nucleotides matching TRBD1. Germline values: CDR1 SGHTA, CDR2 FQGNSA. The V and J ends lost 4 bases and 8 bases, in that order; junction bases with no gene match: 12. The CDR3 extends over 15 amino acids. The CDR3 loop is CASSSIPGGVYGYTF. In DNA, the CDR3 is TGTGCCAGCAGCTCGATCCCAGGGGGCGTATACGGCTACACCTTC. The variable domain in full, completed from reference TRBV7-2 and TRBJ1-2, reads GAGVSQSPSNKVTEKGKDVELRCDPISGHTALYWYRQSLGQGLEFLIYFQGNSAPDKSGLPSDRFSAERTGGSVSTLTIQRTQQEDSAVYLCASSSIPGGVYGYTFGSGTRLTVV.

The rearrangement links TRBV7-8 to TRBJ1-2; D possibly corresponds to TRBD1 (5 bases). CDR1 and CDR2 (germline): SGHVS, FQNEAQ. The CDR3 is 16 amino acids. Trimming took 3 bases from V and 0 from J, leaving 14 bases between them. The CDR3 reads CASSFRVGTANYGYTF. The CDR3 DNA sequence: TGTGCCAGCAGCTTTAGAGTTGGGACGGCTAACTATGGCTACACCTTC.

This clone was found once. The CDR3 coding sequence is TGTGCCAGCAGCTTTACAGGGATGAGCACTGAAGCTTTCTTT. This codes for CASSFTGMSTEAFF. The chain is built from TRBV7-8 and TRBJ1-1; D perhaps matches TRBD1 (6 bases). Trimming stripped 3 bases from V and 4 bases from J, with 12 bases between. CDR3 size: 14 residues. Germline loops: CDR1 SGHVS, CDR2 FQNEAQ.

The chain carries TRBV15 and TRBJ1-2; D call uncertain. Trimming took 0 bases from V and 1 from J, leaving 3 bases between them. This CDR3 comprises 13 residues. The germline CDR1 and CDR2 sequences are LNHNV and YYDKDF (reference sequence). The CDR3 region has the DNA TGTGCCACCAGCAGAGATTTTAACTATGGCTACACCTTC. This gives the protein CATSRDFNYGYTF.

J is TRBJ1-2 and V is TRBV27, with TRBD1 as a possible D gene (5 bases). Germline loops: CDR1 MNHEY, CDR2 SMNVEV (reference sequence). The CDR3 consists of 15 residues. V shed 5 bases and J shed 0 bases, with 13 bases lying between them. The CDR3 nucleotides are TGTGCCAGCAGTCTTACAGGTTTAGCTAACTATGGCTACACCTTC. It yields the protein CASSLTGLANYGYTF.

This chain connects TRBV20-1 to TRBJ1-5, with D perhaps TRBD1 (5 bases). CDR3 length equals 16 residues. Germline-derived CDR1 and CDR2 are DFQATT and SNEGSKA (reference sequence). V was pared by 3 bases and J by 7 bases, with 22 bases between. CDR3 sequence reads: CSASVGGGMLGQPQHF. The CDR3 DNA is TGCAGTGCTAGTGTGGGGGGAGGGATGTTAGGACAGCCCCAGCATTTT.

The chain employs TRBV5-1 and TRBJ2-3; tentative D call: TRBD2 (5 bases). In germline, CDR1 is SGHRS, CDR2 YFSETQ. The CDR3 loop spans 11 amino acids. V was shortened by 3 bases and J by 6 bases, with 5 bases between the two germline ends. Here the CDR3 reads CASSWEDTQYF. The DNA for the CDR3 is TGCGCCAGCAGCTGGGAGGATACGCAGTATTTT.

The chain combines TRBV5-1 with TRBJ1-4; D call uncertain. This CDR3 spans 15 amino acids. CDR1 is SGHRS, CDR2 YFSETQ, per germline. Trimming removed 1 base at V and 2 bases at J, with 9 bases between. CDR3 in amino acids: CASSLLVGTNEKLFF. CDR3 nucleotides: TGCGCCAGCAGCTTGCTGGTGGGCACTAATGAAAAACTGTTTTTT.

The chain couples TRBV7-9 to TRBJ2-7; D not certain. Germline V gene sequence: CDR1 SEHNR, CDR2 FQNEAQ (reference sequence). This CDR3 contains 14 residues. The V gene lost 3 bases and the J gene lost 0 bases, with 9 bases spanning the gap. This chain's CDR3 is CASSFLQSSYEQYF. In DNA form, the CDR3 reads TGTGCCAGCAGCTTCCTTCAGAGCTCCTACGAGCAGTACTTC. Variable domain in full (rest from reference TRBV7-9 and TRBJ2-7): DTGVSQNPRHKITKRGQNVTFRCDPISEHNRLYWYRQTLGQGPEFLTYFQNEAQLEKSRLLSDRFSAERPKGSFSTLEIQRTEQGDSAMYLCASSFLQSSYEQYFGPGTRLTVT.

The chain recombines TRBV29-1 with TRBJ2-7; 13 nucleotides line up with TRBD2. V was clipped by 4 bases and J by 2 bases; unmatched bases: 2. This CDR3 has 14 residues. From germline, CDR1 is SQVTM and CDR2 ANQGSEA. The CDR3: CSVGGTSGTYEQYF. CDR3 DNA: TGCAGCGTTGGGGGGACTAGCGGGACCTACGAGCAGTACTTC.

This clone was observed a single time. The chain is built from TRBV30 and TRBJ1-2, with no clear D. This CDR3 spans 10 amino acids. Germline values: CDR1 GTSNPN, CDR2 SVGIG (reference sequence). V lost 3 bases, J lost 7 bases, and 6 bases lay in between. In nucleotides, the CDR3 is TGTGCCTGGAGAGACTCTGGCTACACCTTC. Translation: CAWRDSGYTF.

The count of this clone is one. CDR3 DNA: TGTGCCAGCAGAGCCCCAGCGGACCAAACCCCCTCAATGAACACTGAAGCTTTCTTT. This sequence encodes CASRAPADQTPSMNTEAFF. V is TRBV21-1 and J is TRBJ1-1. TRBV21-1 represents a pseudogene. The CDR3 spans 19 residues.

This clone is termed medium-sized. The V call is TRBV6-4, the J call TRBJ2-2; possibly TRBD1 for D (5 bases). The germline V gene encodes CDR1 MRHNA and CDR2 SNTAGT. V was clipped by 3 bases and J by 3 bases, with 8 bases between them. CDR3 length equals 14 residues. The CDR3 bases are TGTGCCAGCAGTGAAAAGACAGACACCGGGGAGCTGTTTTTT. Translating it yields CASSEKTDTGELFF.

The J gene is TRBJ2-7, the V gene TRBV7-6; D call uncertain. Germline values: CDR1 SGHVS, CDR2 FNYEAQ. Trimming removed 2 bases from V and 4 bases from J, with 9 bases in between. The CDR3 length is 13 residues. Here the CDR3 reads CASSLKVTYEQYF. The CDR3 nucleotides are TGTGCCAGCAGCTTAAAAGTAACTTACGAGCAGTACTTC.

This chain links TRBV28 with TRBJ1-6; 8 bases match TRBD1. J was trimmed by 1 base and V by 10 bases; bases with no gene match: 6. The CDR3 spans 15 residues. The V gene's germline CDR1 is MDHEN and CDR2 SYDVKM. CDR3 amino acids: CAIRQGNSYNSPLHF. In DNA form, the CDR3 reads TGTGCCATCAGACAGGGGAATTCCTATAATTCACCCCTCCACTTT.

The rearrangement links TRBV19 to TRBJ2-5; TRBD2 aligns across 9 bases. The V gene's germline CDR1 is LNHDA and CDR2 SQIVND (reference sequence). The junction had 5 bases not matched to a gene; V was cut back by 7 bases and J by 2 bases. There are 14 residues in the CDR3. This chain's CDR3 is CASTSGRLQETQYF. For the CDR3, the DNA is TGTGCCAGTACGAGCGGGAGGTTGCAAGAGACCCAGTACTTC.

The chain joins TRBV4-3 to TRBJ2-1; 9 nucleotides align to TRBD2. Germline V CDR1 and CDR2: LGHNA, YSLEER. V lost 0 bases and J lost 7; bases outside the gene matches: 25. This CDR3 has 22 amino acids. Here the CDR3 DNA reads TGCGCCAGCAGCCAAGAACTTTCAAGGTGGGCGGGAGGGCGCCTAAATTTGAATGAGCAGTTCTTC. This gives the protein CASSQELSRWAGGRLNLNEQFF.

The chain links TRBV5-6 to TRBJ2-5; possibly TRBD1 for D (6 bases). V was clipped by 0 bases and J by 5 bases, with 14 bases between them. The length of the CDR3 is 15 residues. Germline CDR1 is SGHDT and CDR2 is YYEEEE. The chain's CDR3 is CASSLGGRIVETQYF. The CDR3 nucleotides read TGTGCCAGCAGCTTGGGGGGGCGAATTGTTGAGACCCAGTACTTC.